Each of the 31 T cell receptor beta chains below was sequenced from the same sample in a study of neurological immune-mediated disorders. In TCRdb, the 5' RACE reads were re-called with MiXCR into one record per CDR3 protein. This sample has 90,000 to 150,000 distinct CDR3 sequences, with roughly 3.2% found just once. The sample consisted of PBMCs. These receptors were collected from a woman in her twenties or thirties with multiple sclerosis.

The chain is built from TRBV5-8 and TRBJ1-2; no reliable D call. From germline, CDR1 is SGHTS and CDR2 YDEGEE. The CDR3 consists of 15 residues. V shed 4 bases and J shed 4 bases, with 17 bases lying between them. CDR3 in DNA: TGTGCCAGCAGCCCGAGACGGAGTCCTTTCTATGGCTACACCTTC. It encodes CASSPRRSPFYGYTF. The whole variable domain, remainder taken from reference TRBV5-8 and TRBJ1-2, is EAGVTQSPTHLIKTRGQQATLRCSPISGHTSVYWYQQALGLGLQFLLWYDEGEERNRGNFPPRFSGRQFPNYSSELNVNALELEDSALYLCASSPRRSPFYGYTFGSGTRLTVV.

This clonotype was counted ten times or more. The CDR3 DNA follows: TGTGCCAGCAGGCCGCCGTCCAGGGTGCTAGCGGGTTATAATGAGCAGTTCTTC. Protein: CASRPPSRVLAGYNEQFF. The chain recombines TRBV27 with TRBJ2-1; 8 bases are shared with TRBD2. The V and J ends lost 6 bases and 7 bases, in that order; junction bases with no gene match: 20. From germline, CDR1 is MNHEY and CDR2 SMNVEV (reference sequence). The CDR3 is 18 residues long.

In its sample, this clonotype was seen many times. The J gene is TRBJ1-1, the V gene TRBV29-1; D is undetermined. The V end was cut by 7 bases, the J end by 5 bases, with 20 bases between. CDR1 SQVTM and CDR2 ANQGSEA come from the germline V gene. The CDR3 runs to 14 residues. The CDR3 bases are TGCAGCGCCCTCCGAAGCCTGAAACATACTGAAGCTTTCTTT. Its translation: CSALRSLKHTEAFF.

Ten or more counts support this clonotype. The chain recombines TRBV7-2 with TRBJ1-1, with D uncertain. Trimming removed 3 bases from V and 1 base from J, with 9 bases in between. The CDR3 spans 14 residues. The germline CDR1 and CDR2 sequences are SGHTA and FQGNSA. As DNA, the CDR3 is TGTGCCAGCAGCTTTACTCGGCAGAACACTGAAGCTTTCTTT. It translates to CASSFTRQNTEAFF. Based on the CDR3 plus reference TRBV7-2 and TRBJ1-1, the full variable domain is GAGVSQSPSNKVTEKGKDVELRCDPISGHTALYWYRQSLGQGLEFLIYFQGNSAPDKSGLPSDRFSAERTGGSVSTLTIQRTQQEDSAVYLCASSFTRQNTEAFFGQGTRLTVV.

This clonotype was seen ten or more times. This rearrangement joins TRBV9 to TRBJ2-1; TRBD2 matches 7 bases. Germline V gives CDR1 SGDLS, CDR2 YYNGEE. The CDR3 covers 15 residues. Trimming at V came to 0 bases and at J to 9 bases, leaving 9 bases not matched to a gene. The DNA of the CDR3 is TGTGCCAGCAGCGTAGTGGGGGGGACGGGCGTTGAGCAGTTCTTC. Its translation: CASSVVGGTGVEQFF.

This clonotype was picked up many times. This chain joins TRBV25-1 and TRBJ2-3; no firm D call. The CDR3 loop spans 16 amino acids. From germline, CDR1 is MGHDK and CDR2 SYGVNS. V was cut by 1 base and J by 7 bases, with 18 bases left in between. This CDR3 is CASSESRTGSLNTQYF. CDR3 nucleotide sequence: TGTGCCAGCAGTGAATCCCGGACCGGGTCTTTAAATACGCAGTATTTT.

This clonotype occurred many times. This chain joins TRBV6-5 and TRBJ1-2, with D perhaps TRBD1 (5 bases). Per the germline V gene, CDR1 is MNHEY and CDR2 is SVGAGI. The CDR3 is 16 residues long. V lost 3 bases and J 6 bases, leaving 20 bases between the germline ends. The CDR3 DNA is TGTGCCAGCAGTTATAAAACCCGCTCCAGGGCCCATGGCTACACCTTC. It codes for CASSYKTRSRAHGYTF.

This sequence joins TRBV10-2 and TRBJ1-6; 7 bases are shared with TRBD1. CDR1 WSHSY and CDR2 SAAADI come from the germline V gene. V was clipped by 0 bases and J by 10 bases; unmatched bases: 6. The CDR3 covers 15 residues. CDR3 residues: CASSESGRGLSPLHF. CDR3 nucleotides: TGCGCCAGCAGTGAGTCGGGGAGGGGGCTCTCACCCCTCCACTTT.

This clonotype was observed many times. J is TRBJ2-7 and V is TRBV5-6; no clear D gene. There are 14 residues in the CDR3. CDR1 and CDR2 (germline): SGHDT, YYEEEE. V shed 4 bases and J shed 0 bases, with 11 bases lying between them. The CDR3 here is CASSPSGSSYEQYF. CDR3 DNA sequence: TGTGCCAGCAGCCCCAGTGGTTCCTCCTACGAGCAGTACTTC.

This clonotype was counted many times. The rearrangement joins TRBV7-8 to TRBJ2-3, with D perhaps assigned TRBD1 or TRBD2 (5 bases each). V lost 2 bases and J lost 2, with 11 bases in between. This CDR3 has 15 amino acids. Germline V lookup: CDR1 SGHVS, CDR2 FQNEAQ. The CDR3 region is CASSLSGSFTDTQYF. The CDR3 DNA reads TGTGCCAGCAGCTTATCAGGGAGTTTCACAGATACGCAGTATTTT.

This clonotype has at least ten counts. This rearrangement joins TRBV3-1 to TRBJ2-7; 9 positions agree with TRBD1. The CDR3 totals 15 residues. The trim removed 6 bases at V and 2 bases at J, leaving 8 bases unmatched. CDR1 LGHDT and CDR2 YNNKEL come from the germline V gene (reference sequence). For the CDR3, the DNA is TGTGCCAGCAGTCAAATACAGGGGGCGGCCTACGAGCAGTACTTC. Protein product: CASSQIQGAAYEQYF.

There are many counts of this clonotype. This sequence joins TRBV7-2 and TRBJ1-2, with D unclear. Between the trimmed V and J ends, which lost 2 bases and 2 bases, there was a span of 6 bases. The length of the CDR3 is 13 residues. Germline V gives CDR1 SGHTA, CDR2 FQGNSA. The CDR3 spells CASSLKKNYGYTF. CDR3 nucleotide sequence: TGTGCCAGCAGCTTAAAAAAGAACTATGGCTACACCTTC.

This clonotype was counted ten times or more. This chain uses TRBV6-2 or TRBV6-3 with TRBJ2-7; D possibly corresponds to TRBD2 (5 bases). The V end lost 3 bases, the J end lost 4 bases, and 16 bases lay between the germline ends. The germline CDR1 and CDR2 sequences are MNHEY and SVGEGT. This CDR3 spans 15 amino acids. The CDR3 is CASSYSVGVVYEQYF. CDR3 nucleotide sequence: TGTGCCAGCAGTTATTCGGTGGGAGTCGTTTACGAGCAGTACTTC.

CDR3 nucleotides: TGTGCCAGCAGTTTAGACAGGGGGCTCATCTATGGCTACACCTTC. Translated: CASSLDRGLIYGYTF. V is TRBV27 and J is TRBJ1-2; 10 bases fit TRBD1. Trimming took 2 bases from V and 4 from J; bases not matched to a gene: 4. This CDR3 is 15 amino acids long. The germline V gene encodes CDR1 MNHEY and CDR2 SMNVEV (reference sequence).

This clonotype appeared many times. The CDR3 DNA is TGTGCCAGCAGCCAACCTCATGGCGGGAGGGAGCAGTTCTTC. Amino acids: CASSQPHGGREQFF. The chain combines TRBV7-2 with TRBJ2-1; 8 bases are a match to TRBD2. Losses at the gene ends were 5 bases for V and 10 bases for J; bases not matched to a gene: 10. The CDR3 is 14 residues long. Germline values: CDR1 SGHTA, CDR2 FQGNSA.

Ten or more counts support this clonotype. This rearrangement joins TRBV6-2 or TRBV6-3 to TRBJ2-3; D is undetermined. The CDR3 spans 11 residues. The V and J ends lost 4 bases and 7 bases respectively, with 6 bases between them. CDR1 MNHEY and CDR2 SVGEGT come from the germline V gene. The DNA for the CDR3 is TGTGCCAGCAGTTCGAAGTATACGCAGTATTTT. Translation gives CASSSKYTQYF.

This clonotype was observed many times. This chain joins TRBV20-1 and TRBJ1-6; 10 bases agree with TRBD1. The germline V gene encodes CDR1 DFQATT and CDR2 SNEGSKA (reference sequence). J lost 8 bases, V lost 3 bases, and 4 bases had no gene match. This CDR3 has 14 residues. The CDR3 nucleotides are TGCAGTGCTAGGCTGACAGGGGGCGATTCACCCCTCCACTTT. Its translation is CSARLTGGDSPLHF.

This clonotype was seen at least ten times. The J gene is TRBJ2-5, the V gene TRBV6-6, with 11 bases lining up with TRBD2. V dropped 7 bases and J dropped 2; count of bases not matched to a gene: 3. In germline, CDR1 is MNHNY, CDR2 SVGAGI (reference sequence). The CDR3 is 14 residues long. The CDR3 sequence: CASTLAGGQETQYF. The DNA for the CDR3 is TGTGCCAGCACTTTAGCGGGAGGGCAAGAGACCCAGTACTTC.

This clonotype came up many times. This rearrangement joins TRBV6-5 to TRBJ1-1; the D gene is possibly TRBD1 (5 bases). Trimming took 0 bases from V and 5 from J, leaving 10 bases between them. Germline CDR1 and CDR2: MNHEY and SVGAGI. This CDR3 region has 14 residues. The CDR3 bases are TGTGCCAGCAGTTACTCAGGGGTGCGGACTGAAGCTTTCTTT. It is translated as CASSYSGVRTEAFF.

This clonotype has at least ten counts. The chain has TRBV10-3 and TRBJ2-1; a possible D gene is TRBD2 (5 bases). CDR3 size: 12 residues. V lost 4 bases to trimming and J lost 7 bases, with 8 bases between them. Per the germline V gene, CDR1 is ENHRY and CDR2 is SYGVKD. DNA for the CDR3: TGTGCCATCAGTGTCACGGGGAATGAGCAGTTCTTC. The encoded protein is CAISVTGNEQFF.

This clonotype was counted a few times. The genes are TRBV10-3 and TRBJ2-6; D is uncertain. Germline lookup yields CDR1 ENHRY and CDR2 SYGVKD. The CDR3 covers 19 residues. V lost 4 bases, J lost 0 bases, and 19 bases lay in between. CDR3 loop: CAISGPDQRSTSGANVLTF. In DNA form, the CDR3 reads TGTGCCATCAGTGGACCGGACCAAAGATCCACCTCTGGGGCCAACGTCCTGACTTTC.

This chain uses TRBV12-3 or TRBV12-4 with TRBJ2-7; D possibly corresponds to TRBD2 (5 bases). CDR3 length: 13 residues. Trimming left V 6 bases short and J 7 bases short, with 16 bases between. The CDR3 sequence: CASRTSGTDEQYF. CDR3 bases: TGTGCCAGCAGAACGTCGGGAACAGATGAGCAGTACTTC.

There are many counts of this clonotype. This rearrangement joins TRBV6-1 to TRBJ1-1; the match to TRBD1 covers 7 bases. CDR3 length: 15 residues. From germline, CDR1 is MNHNS and CDR2 SASEGT. Germline trimming cut 6 bases from V and 0 bases from J; bases unmatched to any gene: 7. CDR3 protein: CASRKNRGLNTEAFF. CDR3 sequence (DNA): TGTGCCAGCAGAAAAAACAGGGGTTTGAACACTGAAGCTTTCTTT.

This clonotype was detected ten times or more. The chain carries TRBV3-1 and TRBJ2-7; 7 nucleotides agree with TRBD1. The V gene's germline CDR1 is LGHDT and CDR2 YNNKEL (reference sequence). CDR3 length equals 14 residues. V trimming: 1 base; J trimming: 7 bases; junction bases outside the gene matches: 7. CDR3 sequence: CASSQVRSGGEQYF. In DNA, the CDR3 is TGTGCCAGCAGCCAAGTGAGGTCAGGGGGTGAGCAGTACTTC.

This clonotype was seen many times. The rearrangement links TRBV10-3 to TRBJ2-1; 10 bases fit TRBD2. This CDR3 spans 17 amino acids. Germline CDR1 ENHRY, CDR2 SYGVKD. The ends lost 9 bases at V and 8 bases at J; junction bases unmatched: 19. CDR3 region: CAISWVAGGLAEDEQFF. The CDR3, as DNA: TGTGCCATATCATGGGTAGCGGGAGGCCTGGCGGAGGATGAGCAGTTCTTC.

This clonotype was seen many times. The chain recombines TRBV5-4 with TRBJ2-1; no clear D. CDR3 length: 14 residues. Germline V gene data show CDR1 as SGHNT and CDR2 as YYREEE (reference sequence). Trimming left V 2 bases short and J 6 bases short, with 12 bases between. In nucleotides, the CDR3 is TGTGCCAGCAGCTTCTCGCCCTTGGGCAATGAGCAGTTCTTC. Amino acid sequence: CASSFSPLGNEQFF.

This clonotype occurred many times. The CDR3: CSAHGTSGRAAYEQYF. CDR3 nucleotide sequence: TGCAGTGCTCACGGGACTAGCGGGAGAGCCGCCTACGAGCAGTACTTC. V and J are TRBV20-1 and TRBJ2-7, with 14 positions matching TRBD2. The germline V gene encodes CDR1 DFQATT and CDR2 SNEGSKA (reference sequence). This CDR3 is 16 amino acids long. V gave up 5 bases and J gave up 2 bases; unmatched junction bases: 8.

This clonotype was detected many times. The rearrangement joins TRBV20-1 to TRBJ1-1; D is unclear. The V gene lost 6 bases and the J gene lost 1 base, with 18 bases spanning the gap. Germline V CDR1 and CDR2: DFQATT, SNEGSKA (reference sequence). This CDR3 is built from 15 residues. This CDR3 reads CSAPKRVRANTEAFF. The DNA of the CDR3 is TGCAGTGCCCCGAAGAGGGTACGAGCGAACACTGAAGCTTTCTTT.

This clonotype was detected many times. The chain has TRBV20-1 and TRBJ1-4, with 9 nucleotides matching TRBD1. CDR3 length: 15 residues. Germline lookup yields CDR1 DFQATT and CDR2 SNEGSKA (reference sequence). V lost 4 bases and J lost 4; bases outside the gene matches: 7. CDR3 nucleotide sequence: TGCAGTGCTACCAGACAGGGGGGCGGTAATGAAAAACTGTTTTTT. Residues: CSATRQGGGNEKLFF.

Comment on this clonotype: A much larger clone differs by one base, so this may be a read error. This chain connects TRBV20-1 to TRBJ2-2; D unclear. The CDR3 runs to 12 residues. Trimming removed 7 bases at V and 6 bases at J, with 12 bases between. Germline V gene data show CDR1 as DFQATT and CDR2 as SNEGSKA (reference sequence). The CDR3: CSDYSAPGELFF. Written as DNA, the CDR3 is TGCAGTGATTACAGCGCTCCCGGGGAGCTGTTTTTT.

This clonotype came up many times. This chain connects TRBV5-1 to TRBJ2-7; D ambiguous. Deletions cut 3 bases from V and 5 bases from J, with 9 bases between. CDR3 size: 12 residues. Germline V gene lookup returns CDR1 SGHRS and CDR2 YFSETQ. CDR3 DNA: TGCGCCAGCAGCTGGGCCTTCGACGAGCAGTACTTC. This encodes CASSWAFDEQYF.